Presented here are 6 T cell receptor beta chains from one specimen sequenced in a study of blood T cell repertoires in COVID-19 (dated by TCRdb to about 2020). Preparation of the library involved the immunoSEQ multiplex PCR assay. The immuneACCESS repertoire file appears here via TCRdb, limited to in-frame rearrangements. These files lack a portion of the clones; in checked studies, under half of the deficit traces to unresolved V genes, and the cause of the others is not known. The sample includes roughly 250,000 clones, with 65% to 90% observed a single time. The ten largest clones capture about 2.9% of the sample. The sample was peripheral blood. These receptors were obtained from an older woman with active or convalescent COVID-19.

This clone was counted a few times. This chain joins TRBV14 and TRBJ2-1; no definite D call. The CDR3 totals 12 residues. Germline values: CDR1 SGHDN, CDR2 FVKESK. Trimming cost V 4 bases and J 4 bases, with 5 bases left between them. CDR3 DNA: TGTGCCAGCAGCCCTACGTACAATGAGCAGTTCTTC. Its protein product is CASSPTYNEQFF.

The chain links TRBV11-2 to TRBJ2-3, with TRBD2 matching 9 bases. V shed 5 bases and J 6 bases; nucleotides not matched to a gene: 6. In germline, CDR1 is SGHAT, CDR2 FQNNGV. The CDR3 contains 14 residues. CDR3 sequence: CASSAGLATDTQYF. The DNA of the CDR3 is TGTGCCAGCAGCGCCGGACTAGCGACTGATACGCAGTATTTT. Looking up the rest from reference TRBV11-2 and TRBJ2-3 gives the full variable domain: EAGVAQSPRYKIIEKRQSVAFWCNPISGHATLYWYQQILGQGPKLLIQFQNNGVVDDSQLPKDRFSAERLKGVDSTLKIQPAKLEDSAVYLCASSAGLATDTQYFGPGTRLTVL.

The V gene is TRBV6-5, the J gene TRBJ2-1; TRBD1 aligns across 9 bases. Trimming at V came to 3 bases and at J to 4 bases, leaving 4 bases not matched to a gene. Germline V gene sequence: CDR1 MNHEY, CDR2 SVGAGI. The CDR3 is 15 amino acids. The DNA for the CDR3 is TGTGCCAGCAGTTATGACAGGGGGTCTTACAATGAGCAGTTCTTC. This gives the protein CASSYDRGSYNEQFF.

This chain connects TRBV20-1 to TRBJ2-3; 12 nucleotides agree with TRBD2. Germline trimming cut 6 bases from V and 14 bases from J; bases unmatched to any gene: 6. This CDR3 comprises 11 residues. CDR1 is DFQATT, CDR2 SNEGSKA, per germline (reference sequence). The CDR3 protein is CSANGLAGRYF. The CDR3 bases are TGCAGTGCGAACGGACTAGCGGGGAGGTATTTT.

This clone was seen a handful of times. V and J are TRBV2 and TRBJ1-1; 7 bases align to TRBD1. Per germline, CDR1 SNHLY and CDR2 FYNNEI. The J segment lost 2 bases and the V segment lost 4 bases, leaving 4 bases of the junction unmatched. The CDR3 is 14 residues long. The CDR3 spells CASSVGQYNTEAFF. In DNA, the CDR3 is TGTGCCAGCAGTGTGGGACAGTATAACACTGAAGCTTTCTTT.

The J gene is TRBJ1-2, the V gene TRBV7-6, with 9 bases aligning to TRBD1. The junction had 12 bases not matched to a gene; V was cut back by 4 bases and J by 0 bases. The CDR3 totals 18 residues. Germline V lookup: CDR1 SGHVS, CDR2 FNYEAQ. CDR3 region: CASSSIRDRELANYGYTF. CDR3 in DNA: TGTGCCAGCAGCTCAATCCGGGACAGGGAACTAGCTAACTATGGCTACACCTTC.